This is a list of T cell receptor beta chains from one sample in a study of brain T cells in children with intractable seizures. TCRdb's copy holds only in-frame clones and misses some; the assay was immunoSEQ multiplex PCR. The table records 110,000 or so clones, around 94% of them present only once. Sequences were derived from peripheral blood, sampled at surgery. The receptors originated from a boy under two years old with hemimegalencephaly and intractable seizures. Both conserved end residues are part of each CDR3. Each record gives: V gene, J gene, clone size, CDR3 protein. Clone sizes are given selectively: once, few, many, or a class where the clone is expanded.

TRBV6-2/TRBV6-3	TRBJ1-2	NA	CASSTLSGLGVYGYTF
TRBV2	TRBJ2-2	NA	CASRDGSAFLNTGELFF
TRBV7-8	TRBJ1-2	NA	CASSRGTGGGYGYTF
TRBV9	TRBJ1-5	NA	CASSQGGGGQPQHF
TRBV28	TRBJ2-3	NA	CASSNGPGWTRITDTQYF
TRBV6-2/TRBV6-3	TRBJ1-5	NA	CASSYDPQLQPQHF
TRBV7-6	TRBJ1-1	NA	CASRPGTSGTEAFF
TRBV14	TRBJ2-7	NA	CASSLTGTLSYEQYF
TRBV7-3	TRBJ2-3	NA	CASSLLGLAFTDTQYF
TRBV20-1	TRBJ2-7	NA	CSAPGGPRF
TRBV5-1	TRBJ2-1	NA	CASSLGTSGSGSYNEQFF
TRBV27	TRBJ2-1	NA	CATNRGGEQFF
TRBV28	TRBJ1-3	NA	CASSFPGLGGNTIYF
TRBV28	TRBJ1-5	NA	CASEGVNPNQPQHF
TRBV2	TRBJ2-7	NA	CASSLTSGSAYEQYF
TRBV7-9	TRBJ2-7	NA	CASSASGRGSEQYF
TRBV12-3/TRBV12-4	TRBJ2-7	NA	CASSFDRGEQYF
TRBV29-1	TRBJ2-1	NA	CSVEVGTSGSMMGYNEQFF
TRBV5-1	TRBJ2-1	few	CASSLELPGYNEQFF
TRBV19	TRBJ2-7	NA	CASSIGPHEQYF
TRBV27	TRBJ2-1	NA	CASSLSTSGLAGVHEQFF
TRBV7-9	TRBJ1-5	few	CASSGTGLGNQPQHF